In this sample, the clone carrying this T cell receptor beta chain turned up many times. The data originate from a study of naive and memory T cell subsets. Two oligonucleotides, mixed equimolar, formed the beta constant-region primer covering TRBC1 and TRBC2. One entry per CDR3 protein results from TCRdb running MiXCR on the UMI-ligation and nested PCR reads. The sample consists of 130,000 to 150,000 distinct CDR3 sequences, approximately 15% of them appearing once. CDR3 length equals 16 residues. V was clipped by 2 bases and J by 2 bases, with 17 bases between them. Germline CDR1 and CDR2: SGHDT and YYEEEE.

The gene calls are TRBV5-6 and TRBJ2-7; weak D call: TRBD2 (6 bases). Source material: naive CD4+ T cells from blood. The clonotype was recovered from a human donor in good health. The CDR3 DNA follows: TGTGCCAGCAGCTTACTTGGAGGGCTGAAAACCTACGAGCAGTACTTC. Its protein is CASSLLGGLKTYEQYF.